This T cell receptor beta chain was sequenced in a study of T-cell memory formation after mild COVID-19. Germline CDR1 is LNHNV and CDR2 is YYDKDF (reference sequence). V lost 3 bases, J lost 6 bases, and 10 bases stayed unmatched. This CDR3 region has 16 residues. This clonotype was counted many times. TCRdb re-called the 5' RACE reads through MiXCR, storing one row per CDR3 protein. The sample has fewer than 15,000 distinct CDR3 sequences; 12% are singletons. This receptor was taken from an adult woman who had mild COVID-19 (a few samples of this study predate the infection). Cell type and time point are not known. The source material was PBMCs or a T cell subset sorted from them (not recorded which). The chain uses TRBV15 and TRBJ2-1; TRBD2 matches 8 bases. The CDR3 is CATSRGGGLSFNEQFF. CDR3 DNA sequence: TGTGCCACCAGCAGGGGCGGGGGGCTTTCGTTCAATGAGCAGTTCTTC.